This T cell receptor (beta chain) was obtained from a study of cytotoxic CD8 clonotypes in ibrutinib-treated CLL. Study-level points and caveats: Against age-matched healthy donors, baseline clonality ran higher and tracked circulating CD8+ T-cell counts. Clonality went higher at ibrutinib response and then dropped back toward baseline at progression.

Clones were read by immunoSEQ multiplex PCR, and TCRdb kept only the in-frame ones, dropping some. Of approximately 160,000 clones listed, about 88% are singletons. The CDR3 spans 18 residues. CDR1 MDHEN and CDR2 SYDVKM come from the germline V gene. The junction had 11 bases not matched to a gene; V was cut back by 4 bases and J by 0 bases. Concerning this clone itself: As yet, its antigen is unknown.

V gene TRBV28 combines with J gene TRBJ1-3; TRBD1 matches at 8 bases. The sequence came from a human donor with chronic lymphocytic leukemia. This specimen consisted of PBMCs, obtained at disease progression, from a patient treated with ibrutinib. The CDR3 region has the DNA TGTGCCAGCAGTTCGCGACAGGGGCAGGCTTTCTCTGGAAACACCATATATTTT. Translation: CASSSRQGQAFSGNTIYF.